Listed below are T cell receptor beta chains from one sample, sequenced in a study of T cell responses to AZD1222 COVID-19 vaccine. The method was immunoSEQ multiplex PCR; TCRdb's version includes in-frame clones alone and lacks a portion of them. In the table there are some 130,000 clones, roughly 90% of which are singletons. Sequenced material: peripheral blood, taken on day 0 of AZD1222 vaccination. These receptors were taken from an adult in good health. Both conserved end residues are part of each CDR3. The order of the fields is V gene, J gene, CDR3 protein.

TRBV19,TRBJ1-3,CASSMRHNSGNTIYF
TRBV7-9,TRBJ1-5,CASSSTGPGNQPQHF
TRBV5-5,TRBJ1-1,CASSLTGLNTEAFF
TRBV10-2,TRBJ2-7,CASIGLAGDRSYEQYF
TRBV27,TRBJ1-5,CASSYSVLNQPQHF
TRBV18,TRBJ2-1,CASSSRRSSYNEQFF
TRBV6-5,TRBJ2-2,CASSISGGNTGELFF
TRBV5-1,TRBJ1-1,CASSLKRGTGEAFF
TRBV19,TRBJ1-3,CASKISSGNTIYF
TRBV12-3/TRBV12-4,TRBJ1-1,CASSYGPEAFF
TRBV27,TRBJ1-5,CASRSQANSNQPQHF
TRBV3-1/TRBV3-2,TRBJ2-4,CASSRSGGENIQYF
TRBV5-1,TRBJ1-4,CASSWGQGASNEKLFF
TRBV5-1,TRBJ1-1,CASSSGQVLMNTEAFF
TRBV6-4,TRBJ2-3,CASSAEVGTDTQYF